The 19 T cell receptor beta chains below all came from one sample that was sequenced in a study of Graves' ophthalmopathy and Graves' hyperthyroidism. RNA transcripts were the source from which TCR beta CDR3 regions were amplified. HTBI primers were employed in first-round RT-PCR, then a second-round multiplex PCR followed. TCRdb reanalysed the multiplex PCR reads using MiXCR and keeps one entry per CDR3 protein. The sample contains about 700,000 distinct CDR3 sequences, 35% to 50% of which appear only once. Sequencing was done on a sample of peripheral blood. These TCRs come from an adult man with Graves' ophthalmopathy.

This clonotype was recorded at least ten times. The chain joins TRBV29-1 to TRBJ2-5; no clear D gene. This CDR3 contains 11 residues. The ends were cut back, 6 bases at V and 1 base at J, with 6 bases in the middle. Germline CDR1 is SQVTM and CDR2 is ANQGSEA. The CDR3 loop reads CSVGSQETQYF. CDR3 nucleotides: TGCAGCGTAGGCAGCCAAGAGACCCAGTACTTC.

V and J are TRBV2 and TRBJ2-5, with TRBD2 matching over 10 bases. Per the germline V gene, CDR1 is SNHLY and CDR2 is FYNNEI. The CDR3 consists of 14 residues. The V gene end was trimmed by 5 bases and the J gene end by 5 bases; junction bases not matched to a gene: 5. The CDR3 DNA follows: TGTGCCAGCAGTAGCGGGAGGGCCCTGGAGACCCAGTACTTC. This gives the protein CASSSGRALETQYF.

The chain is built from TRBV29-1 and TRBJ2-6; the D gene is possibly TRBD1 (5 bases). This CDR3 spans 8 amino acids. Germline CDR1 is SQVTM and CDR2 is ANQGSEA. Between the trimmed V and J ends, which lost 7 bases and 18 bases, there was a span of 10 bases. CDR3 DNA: TGCAGCGGGACCGGACAGACTTTC. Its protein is CSGTGQTF. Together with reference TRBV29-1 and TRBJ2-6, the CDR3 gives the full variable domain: SAVISQKPSRDICQRGTSLTIQCQVDSQVTMMFWYRQQPGQSLTLIATANQGSEATYESGFVIDKFPISRPNLTFSTLTVSNMSPEDSSIYLCSGTGQTFGAGSRLTVL.

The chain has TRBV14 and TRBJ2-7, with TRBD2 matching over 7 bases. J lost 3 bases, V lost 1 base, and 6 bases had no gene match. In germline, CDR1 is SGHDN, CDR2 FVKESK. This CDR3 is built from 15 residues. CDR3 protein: CASSQVSGAFYEQYF. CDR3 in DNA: TGTGCCAGCAGCCAAGTGAGCGGGGCCTTCTACGAGCAGTACTTC.

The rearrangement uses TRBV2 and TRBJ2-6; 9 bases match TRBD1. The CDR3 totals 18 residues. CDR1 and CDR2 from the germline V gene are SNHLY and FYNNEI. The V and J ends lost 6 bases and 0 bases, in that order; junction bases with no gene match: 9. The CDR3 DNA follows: TGTGCCAGCAGGGAATTGGGGACAGGGTACTCTGGGGCCAACGTCCTGACTTTC. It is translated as CASRELGTGYSGANVLTF.

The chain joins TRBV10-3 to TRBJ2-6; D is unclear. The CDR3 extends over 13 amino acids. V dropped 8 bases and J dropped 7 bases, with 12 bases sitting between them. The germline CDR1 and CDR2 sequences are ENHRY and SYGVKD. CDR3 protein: CAIFSPDANVLTF. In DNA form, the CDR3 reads TGTGCCATCTTTAGCCCCGATGCCAACGTCCTGACTTTC.

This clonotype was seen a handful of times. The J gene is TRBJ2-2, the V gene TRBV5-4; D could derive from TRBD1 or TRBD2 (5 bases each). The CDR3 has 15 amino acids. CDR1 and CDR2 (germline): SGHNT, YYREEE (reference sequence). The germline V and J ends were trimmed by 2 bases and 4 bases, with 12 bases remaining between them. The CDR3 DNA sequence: TGTGCCAGCAGCTTACGGGGCTTTCGCACCGGGGAGCTGTTTTTT. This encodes CASSLRGFRTGELFF.

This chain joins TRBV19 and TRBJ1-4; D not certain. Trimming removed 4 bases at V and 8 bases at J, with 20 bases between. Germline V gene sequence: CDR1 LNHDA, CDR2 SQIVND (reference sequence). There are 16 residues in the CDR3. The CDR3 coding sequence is TGTGCCAGTAGTACCCCCGCCCGTGGAGCGAGCGAAAAACTGTTTTTT. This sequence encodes CASSTPARGASEKLFF. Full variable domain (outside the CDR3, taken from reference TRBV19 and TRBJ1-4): DGGITQSPKYLFRKEGQNVTLSCEQNLNHDAMYWYRQDPGQGLRLIYYSQIVNDFQKGDIAEGYSVSREKKESFPLTVTSAQKNPTAFYLCASSTPARGASEKLFFGSGTQLSVL.

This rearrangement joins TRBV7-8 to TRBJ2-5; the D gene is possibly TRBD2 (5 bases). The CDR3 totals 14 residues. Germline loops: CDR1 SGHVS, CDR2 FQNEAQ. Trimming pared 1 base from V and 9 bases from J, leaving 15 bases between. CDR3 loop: CASSLGSGNQPQYF. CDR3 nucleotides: TGTGCCAGCAGCTTAGGGTCGGGGAATCAGCCCCAGTACTTC.

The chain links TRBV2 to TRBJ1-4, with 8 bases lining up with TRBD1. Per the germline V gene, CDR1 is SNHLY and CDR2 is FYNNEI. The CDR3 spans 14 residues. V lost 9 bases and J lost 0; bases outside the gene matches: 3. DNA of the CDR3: TGTGCCAGTCAACAGGGGGCAACTAATGAAAAACTGTTTTTT. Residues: CASQQGATNEKLFF.

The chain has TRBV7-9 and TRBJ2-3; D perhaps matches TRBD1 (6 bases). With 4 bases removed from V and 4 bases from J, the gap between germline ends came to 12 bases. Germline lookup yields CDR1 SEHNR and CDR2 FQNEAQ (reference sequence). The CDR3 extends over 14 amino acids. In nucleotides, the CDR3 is TGTGCCAGCAGCTGGCAGGGGCCCCCAGATACGCAGTATTTT. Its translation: CASSWQGPPDTQYF.

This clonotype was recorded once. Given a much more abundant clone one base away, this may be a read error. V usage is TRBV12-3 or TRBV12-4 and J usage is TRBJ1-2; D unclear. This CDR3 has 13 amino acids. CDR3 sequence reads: CASSWAANYDYTF. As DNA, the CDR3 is TGTGCCAGCAGTTGGGCAGCTAACTATGACTACACCTTC.

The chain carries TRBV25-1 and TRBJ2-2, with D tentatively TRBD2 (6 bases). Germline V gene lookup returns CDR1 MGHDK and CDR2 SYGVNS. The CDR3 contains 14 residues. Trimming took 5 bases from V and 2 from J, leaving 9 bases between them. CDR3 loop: CASSHTSNTGELFF. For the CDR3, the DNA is TGTGCCAGCAGTCATACTAGCAACACCGGGGAGCTGTTTTTT.

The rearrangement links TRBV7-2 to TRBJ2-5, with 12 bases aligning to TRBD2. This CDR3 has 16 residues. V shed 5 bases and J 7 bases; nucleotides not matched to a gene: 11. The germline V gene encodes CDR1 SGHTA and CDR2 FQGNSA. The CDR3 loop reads CASSTDMASGRGTQYF. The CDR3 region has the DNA TGTGCCAGCAGCACCGATATGGCTAGCGGGAGGGGGACCCAGTACTTC.

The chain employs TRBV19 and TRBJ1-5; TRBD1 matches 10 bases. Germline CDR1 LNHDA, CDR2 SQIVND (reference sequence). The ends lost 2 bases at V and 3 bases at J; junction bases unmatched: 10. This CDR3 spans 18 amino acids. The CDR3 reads CASSIYYPGTGANQPQHF. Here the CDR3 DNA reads TGTGCCAGTAGTATATATTATCCCGGGACAGGGGCCAATCAGCCCCAGCATTTT.

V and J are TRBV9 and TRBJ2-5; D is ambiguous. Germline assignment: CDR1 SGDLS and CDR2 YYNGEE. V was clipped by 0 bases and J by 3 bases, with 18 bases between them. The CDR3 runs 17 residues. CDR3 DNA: TGTGCCAGCAGCGTAGGGGTGGCTGGCGGCTTTAAAGAGACCCAGTACTTC. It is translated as CASSVGVAGGFKETQYF.

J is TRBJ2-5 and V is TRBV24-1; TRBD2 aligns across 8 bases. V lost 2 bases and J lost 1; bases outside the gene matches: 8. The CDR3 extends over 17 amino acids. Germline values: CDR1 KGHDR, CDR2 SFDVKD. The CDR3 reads CATSDYGRGGAQETQYF. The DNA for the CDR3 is TGTGCCACCAGTGATTACGGACGGGGGGGGGCCCAAGAGACCCAGTACTTC.

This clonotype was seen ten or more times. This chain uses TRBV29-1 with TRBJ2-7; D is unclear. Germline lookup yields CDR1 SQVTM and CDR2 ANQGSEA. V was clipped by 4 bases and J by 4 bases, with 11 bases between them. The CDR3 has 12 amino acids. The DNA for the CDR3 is TGCAGCGTTGCTGTGGACCTTTACGAGCAGTACTTC. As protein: CSVAVDLYEQYF.

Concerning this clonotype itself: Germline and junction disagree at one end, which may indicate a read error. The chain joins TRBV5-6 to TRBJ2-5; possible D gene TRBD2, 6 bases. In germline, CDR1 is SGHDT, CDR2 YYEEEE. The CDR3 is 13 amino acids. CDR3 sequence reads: CASSSLARETQYF. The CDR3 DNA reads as TGCGCCAGCAGCTCGCTAGCGAGAGAGACCCAGTACTTC.